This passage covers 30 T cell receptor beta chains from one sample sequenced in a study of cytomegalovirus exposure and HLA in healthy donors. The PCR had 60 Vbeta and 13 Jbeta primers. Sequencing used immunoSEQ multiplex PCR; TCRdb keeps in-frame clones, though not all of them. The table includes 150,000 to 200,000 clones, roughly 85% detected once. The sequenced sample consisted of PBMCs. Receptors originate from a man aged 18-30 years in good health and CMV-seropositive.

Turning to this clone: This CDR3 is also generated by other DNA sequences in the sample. CDR3 loop: CASSPFPLANTGELFF. In DNA form, the CDR3 reads TGTGCCAGCAGCCCCTTTCCCCTCGCGAACACCGGGGAGCTGTTTTTT. This chain joins TRBV7-8 and TRBJ2-2; D is undetermined. The CDR3 spans 16 residues. V gave up 5 bases and J gave up 0 bases, with 13 bases separating them. In germline, CDR1 is SGHVS, CDR2 FQNEAQ.

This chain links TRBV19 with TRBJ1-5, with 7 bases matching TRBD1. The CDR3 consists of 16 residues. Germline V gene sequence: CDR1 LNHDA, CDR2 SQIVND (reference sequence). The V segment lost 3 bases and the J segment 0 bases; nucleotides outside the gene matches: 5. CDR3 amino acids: CASSMRGTDSNQPQHF. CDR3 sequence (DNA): TGTGCCAGTAGTATGAGGGGGACAGATAGCAATCAGCCCCAGCATTTT.

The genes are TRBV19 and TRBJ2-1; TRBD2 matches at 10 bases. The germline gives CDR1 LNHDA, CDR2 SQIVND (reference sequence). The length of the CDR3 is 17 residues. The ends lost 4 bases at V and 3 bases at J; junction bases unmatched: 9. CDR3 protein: CASSSPLAGAFYNEQFF. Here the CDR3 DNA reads TGTGCCAGTAGTAGTCCTCTAGCGGGGGCTTTCTACAATGAGCAGTTCTTC.

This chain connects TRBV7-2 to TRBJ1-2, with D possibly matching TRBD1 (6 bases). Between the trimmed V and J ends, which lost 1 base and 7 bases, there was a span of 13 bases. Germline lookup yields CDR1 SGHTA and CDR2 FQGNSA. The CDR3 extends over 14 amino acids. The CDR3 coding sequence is TGTGCCAGCAGCTTAGTGCAGGGGACGGGTGGCTACACCTTC. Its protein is CASSLVQGTGGYTF. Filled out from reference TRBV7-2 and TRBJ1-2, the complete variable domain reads GAGVSQSPSNKVTEKGKDVELRCDPISGHTALYWYRQSLGQGLEFLIYFQGNSAPDKSGLPSDRFSAERTGGSVSTLTIQRTQQEDSAVYLCASSLVQGTGGYTFGSGTRLTVV.

CDR3 nucleotides: TGTGCCAGCAGTTTAGAGGTTTTCACTGAAGCTTTCTTT. It codes for CASSLEVFTEAFF. The chain combines TRBV27 with TRBJ1-1; D ambiguous. Trimming took off 2 bases at V and 4 bases at J, with 8 bases between the two ends. Looked up from germline, CDR1 is MNHEY and CDR2 is SMNVEV (reference sequence). This CDR3 comprises 13 residues.

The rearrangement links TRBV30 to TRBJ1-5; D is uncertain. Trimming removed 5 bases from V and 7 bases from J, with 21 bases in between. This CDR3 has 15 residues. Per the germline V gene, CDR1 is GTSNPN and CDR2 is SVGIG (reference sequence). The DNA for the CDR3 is TGTGCCTGGGGTACCGGAGGGCTCACGGGCCAGCCCCAGCATTTT. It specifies CAWGTGGLTGQPQHF.

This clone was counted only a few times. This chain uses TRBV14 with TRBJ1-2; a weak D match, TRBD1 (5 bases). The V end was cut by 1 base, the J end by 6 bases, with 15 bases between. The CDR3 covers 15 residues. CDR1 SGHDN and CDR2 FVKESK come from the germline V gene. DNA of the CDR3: TGTGCCAGCAGCCAAGGGGGGGTCAGGAATAATGGCTACACCTTC. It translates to CASSQGGVRNNGYTF.

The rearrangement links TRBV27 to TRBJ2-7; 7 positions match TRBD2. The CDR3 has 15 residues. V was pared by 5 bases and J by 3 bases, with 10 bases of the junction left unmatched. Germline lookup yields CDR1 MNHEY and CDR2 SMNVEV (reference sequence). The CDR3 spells CASSPTGGELYEQYF. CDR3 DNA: TGTGCCAGCAGTCCTACGGGAGGAGAGCTCTACGAGCAGTACTTC.

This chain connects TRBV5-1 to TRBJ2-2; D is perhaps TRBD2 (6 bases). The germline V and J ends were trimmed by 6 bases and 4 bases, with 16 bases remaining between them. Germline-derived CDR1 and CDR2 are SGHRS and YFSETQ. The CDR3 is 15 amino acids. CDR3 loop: CASNQLEGGTGELFF. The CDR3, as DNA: TGCGCCAGCAACCAGCTAGAGGGAGGCACCGGGGAGCTGTTTTTT.

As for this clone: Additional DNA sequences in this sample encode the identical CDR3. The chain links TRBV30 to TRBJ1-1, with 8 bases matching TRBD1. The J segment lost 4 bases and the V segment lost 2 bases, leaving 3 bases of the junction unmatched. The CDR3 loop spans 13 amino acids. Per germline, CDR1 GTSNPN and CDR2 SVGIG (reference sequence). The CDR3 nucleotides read TGTGCCTGGAGTAGACAGGGGAGCACTGAAGCTTTCTTT. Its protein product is CAWSRQGSTEAFF.

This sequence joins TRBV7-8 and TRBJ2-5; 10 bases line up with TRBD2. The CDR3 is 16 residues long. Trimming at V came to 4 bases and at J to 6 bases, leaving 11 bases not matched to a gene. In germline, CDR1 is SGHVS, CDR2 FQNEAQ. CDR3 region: CASSSFGLAAPQTQYF. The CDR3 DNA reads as TGTGCCAGCAGCTCCTTCGGACTAGCGGCTCCCCAGACCCAGTACTTC. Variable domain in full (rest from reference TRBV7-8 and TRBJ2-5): GAGVSQSPRYKVAKRGQDVALRCDPISGHVSLFWYQQALGQGPEFLTYFQNEAQLDKSGLPSDRFFAERPEGSVSTLKIQRTQQEDSAVYLCASSSFGLAAPQTQYFGPGTRLLVL.

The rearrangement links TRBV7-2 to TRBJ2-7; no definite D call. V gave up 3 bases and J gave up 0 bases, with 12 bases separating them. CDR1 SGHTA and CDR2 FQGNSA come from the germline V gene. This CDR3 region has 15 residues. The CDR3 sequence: CASSFTPGSSYEQYF. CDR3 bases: TGTGCCAGCAGCTTTACTCCAGGCAGCTCCTACGAGCAGTACTTC.

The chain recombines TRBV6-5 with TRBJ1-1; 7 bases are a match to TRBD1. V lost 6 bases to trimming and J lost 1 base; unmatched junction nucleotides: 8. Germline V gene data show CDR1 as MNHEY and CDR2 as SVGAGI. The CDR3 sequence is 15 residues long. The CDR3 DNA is TGTGCCAGCAGCTCCGGACAGGTCAGGAACACTGAAGCTTTCTTT. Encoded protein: CASSSGQVRNTEAFF.

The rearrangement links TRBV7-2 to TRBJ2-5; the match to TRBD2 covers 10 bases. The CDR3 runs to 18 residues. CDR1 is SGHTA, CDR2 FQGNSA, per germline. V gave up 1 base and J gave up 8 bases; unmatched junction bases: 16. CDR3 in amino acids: CASSLGTPASGGLGTQYF. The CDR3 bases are TGTGCCAGCAGCTTAGGGACCCCCGCTAGCGGGGGTTTAGGAACCCAGTACTTC.

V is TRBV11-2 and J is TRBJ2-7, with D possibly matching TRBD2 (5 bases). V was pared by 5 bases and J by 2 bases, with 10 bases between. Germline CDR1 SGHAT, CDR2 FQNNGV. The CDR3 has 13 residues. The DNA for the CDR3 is TGTGCCAGCAGCGCGGGCCTAGCCTACGAGCAGTACTTC. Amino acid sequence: CASSAGLAYEQYF.

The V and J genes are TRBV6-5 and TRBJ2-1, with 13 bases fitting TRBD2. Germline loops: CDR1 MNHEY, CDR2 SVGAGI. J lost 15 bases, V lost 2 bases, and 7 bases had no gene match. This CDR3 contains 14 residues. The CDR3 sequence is CASSYQGTSGVPFF. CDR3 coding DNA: TGTGCCAGCAGTTACCAAGGGACTAGCGGGGTTCCGTTCTTC.

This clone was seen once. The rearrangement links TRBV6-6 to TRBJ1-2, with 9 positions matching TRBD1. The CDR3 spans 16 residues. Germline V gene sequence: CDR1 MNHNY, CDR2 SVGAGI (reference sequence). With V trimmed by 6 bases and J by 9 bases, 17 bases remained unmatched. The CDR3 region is CASRPHPTGTGKSYTF. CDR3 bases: TGTGCCAGCAGGCCCCACCCAACCGGGACAGGGAAAAGCTACACCTTC.

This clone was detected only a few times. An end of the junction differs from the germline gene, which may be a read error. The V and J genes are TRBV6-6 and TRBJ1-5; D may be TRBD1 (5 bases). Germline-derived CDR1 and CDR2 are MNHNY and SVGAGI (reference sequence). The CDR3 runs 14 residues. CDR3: CASSYGQGNPPQHF. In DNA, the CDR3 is TGTGCCAGCAGTTACGGGCAGGGTAATCCGCCCCAGCATTTT.

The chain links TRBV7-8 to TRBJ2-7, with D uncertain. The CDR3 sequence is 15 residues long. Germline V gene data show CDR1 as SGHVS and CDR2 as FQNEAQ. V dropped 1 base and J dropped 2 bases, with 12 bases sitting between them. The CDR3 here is CASSLDWVTTYEQYF. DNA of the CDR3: TGTGCCAGCAGCTTAGATTGGGTGACAACCTACGAGCAGTACTTC.

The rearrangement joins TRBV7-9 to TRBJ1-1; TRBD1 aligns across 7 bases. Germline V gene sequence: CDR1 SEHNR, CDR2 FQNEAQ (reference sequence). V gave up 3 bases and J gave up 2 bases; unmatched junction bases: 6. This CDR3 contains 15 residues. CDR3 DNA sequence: TGTGCCAGCAGCTTCCCGACAGGGAAAAACACTGAAGCTTTCTTT. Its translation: CASSFPTGKNTEAFF.

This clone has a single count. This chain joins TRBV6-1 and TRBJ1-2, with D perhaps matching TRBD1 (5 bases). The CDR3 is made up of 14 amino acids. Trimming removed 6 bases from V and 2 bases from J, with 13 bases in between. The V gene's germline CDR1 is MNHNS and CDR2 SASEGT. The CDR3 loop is CASSAGGVNYGYTF. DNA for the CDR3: TGTGCCAGCAGCGCCGGGGGGGTGAACTATGGCTACACCTTC.

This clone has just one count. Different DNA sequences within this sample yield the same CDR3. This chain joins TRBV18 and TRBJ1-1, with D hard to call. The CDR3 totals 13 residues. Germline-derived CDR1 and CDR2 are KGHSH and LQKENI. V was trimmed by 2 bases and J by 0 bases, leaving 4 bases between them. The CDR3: CASSPGLNTEAFF. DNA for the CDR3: TGTGCCAGCTCACCAGGCCTGAACACTGAAGCTTTCTTT.

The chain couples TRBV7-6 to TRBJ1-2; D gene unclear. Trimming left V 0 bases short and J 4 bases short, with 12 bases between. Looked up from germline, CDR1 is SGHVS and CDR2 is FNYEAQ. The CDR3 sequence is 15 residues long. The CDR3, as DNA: TGTGCCAGCAGCTTAGCCCGGGGTAATAGCTATGGCTACACCTTC. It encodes CASSLARGNSYGYTF. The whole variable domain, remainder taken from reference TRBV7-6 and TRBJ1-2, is GAGVSQSPRYKVTKRGQDVALRCDPISGHVSLYWYRQALGQGPEFLTYFNYEAQQDKSGLPNDRFSAERPEGSISTLTIQRTEQRDSAMYRCASSLARGNSYGYTFGSGTRLTVV.

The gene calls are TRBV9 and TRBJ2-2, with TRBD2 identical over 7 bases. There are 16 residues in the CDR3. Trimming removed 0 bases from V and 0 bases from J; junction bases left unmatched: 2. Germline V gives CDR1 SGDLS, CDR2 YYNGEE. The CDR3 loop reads CASSVGAGANTGELFF. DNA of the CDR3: TGTGCCAGCAGCGTAGGGGCGGGGGCGAACACCGGGGAGCTGTTTTTT.

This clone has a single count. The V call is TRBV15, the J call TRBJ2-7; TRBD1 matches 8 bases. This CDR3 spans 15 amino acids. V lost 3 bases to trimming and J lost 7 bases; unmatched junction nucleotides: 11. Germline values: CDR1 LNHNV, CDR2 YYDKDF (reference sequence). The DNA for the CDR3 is TGTGCCACCAGCAGGGAAGACAGGGGCCGGGGAGAGCAGTACTTC. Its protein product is CATSREDRGRGEQYF. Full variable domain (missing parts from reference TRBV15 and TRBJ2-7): DAMVIQNPRYQVTQFGKPVTLSCSQTLNHNVMYWYQQKSSQAPKLLFHYYDKDFNNEADTPDNFQSRRPNTSFCFLDIRSPGLGDTAMYLCATSREDRGRGEQYFGPGTRLTVT.

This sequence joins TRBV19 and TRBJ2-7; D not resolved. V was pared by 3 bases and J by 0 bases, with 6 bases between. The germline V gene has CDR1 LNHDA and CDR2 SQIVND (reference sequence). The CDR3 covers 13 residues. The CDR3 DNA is TGTGCCAGTAGTATGGCGGACTCCTACGAGCAGTACTTC. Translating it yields CASSMADSYEQYF.

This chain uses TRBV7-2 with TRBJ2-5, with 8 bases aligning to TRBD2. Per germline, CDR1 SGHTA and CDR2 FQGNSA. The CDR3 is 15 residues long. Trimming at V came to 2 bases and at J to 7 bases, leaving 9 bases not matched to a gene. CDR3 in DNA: TGTGCCAGCAGCTTACTATCGGGGGGGGTGGGGACCCAGTACTTC. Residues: CASSLLSGGVGTQYF. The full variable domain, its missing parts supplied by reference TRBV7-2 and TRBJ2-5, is GAGVSQSPSNKVTEKGKDVELRCDPISGHTALYWYRQSLGQGLEFLIYFQGNSAPDKSGLPSDRFSAERTGGSVSTLTIQRTQQEDSAVYLCASSLLSGGVGTQYFGPGTRLLVL.

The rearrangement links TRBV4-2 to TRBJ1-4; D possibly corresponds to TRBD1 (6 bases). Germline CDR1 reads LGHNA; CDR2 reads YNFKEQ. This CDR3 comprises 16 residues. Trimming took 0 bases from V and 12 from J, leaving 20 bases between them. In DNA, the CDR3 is TGTGCCAGCAGCCAAGATGAGGGGACACGCTTCGGGGAACTGTTTTTT. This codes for CASSQDEGTRFGELFF.

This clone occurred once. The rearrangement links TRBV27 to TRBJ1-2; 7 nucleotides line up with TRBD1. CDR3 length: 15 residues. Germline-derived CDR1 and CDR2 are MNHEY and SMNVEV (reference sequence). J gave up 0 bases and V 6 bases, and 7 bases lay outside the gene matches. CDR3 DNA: TGTGCCAGCAGGGACACAGGGGCAGCTAACTATGGCTACACCTTC. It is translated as CASRDTGAANYGYTF.

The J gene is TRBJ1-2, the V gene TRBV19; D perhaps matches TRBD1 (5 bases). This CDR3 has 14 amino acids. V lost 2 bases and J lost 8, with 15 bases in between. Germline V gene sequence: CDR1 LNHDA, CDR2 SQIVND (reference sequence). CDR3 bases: TGTGCCAGTAGTATATCCGGGCCAGGGAAAGGCTACACCTTC. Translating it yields CASSISGPGKGYTF.